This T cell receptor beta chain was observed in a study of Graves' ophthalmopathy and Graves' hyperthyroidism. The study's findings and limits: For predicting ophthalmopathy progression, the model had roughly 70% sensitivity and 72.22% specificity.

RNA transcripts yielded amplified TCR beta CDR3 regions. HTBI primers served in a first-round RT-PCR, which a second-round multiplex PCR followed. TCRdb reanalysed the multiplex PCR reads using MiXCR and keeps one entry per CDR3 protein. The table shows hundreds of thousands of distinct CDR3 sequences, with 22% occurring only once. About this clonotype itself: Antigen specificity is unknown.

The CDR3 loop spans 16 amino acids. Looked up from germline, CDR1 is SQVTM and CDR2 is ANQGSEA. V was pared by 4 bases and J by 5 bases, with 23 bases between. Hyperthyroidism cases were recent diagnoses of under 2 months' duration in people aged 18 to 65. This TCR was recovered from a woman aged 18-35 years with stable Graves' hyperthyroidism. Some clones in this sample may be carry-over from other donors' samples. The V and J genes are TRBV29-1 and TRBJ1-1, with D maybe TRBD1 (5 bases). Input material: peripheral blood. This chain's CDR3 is CSVVGAKGSRETEAFF. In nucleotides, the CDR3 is TGCAGCGTTGTGGGAGCCAAGGGATCCAGGGAGACTGAAGCTTTCTTT.